Following are 14 T cell receptor beta chains from one sample sequenced in a study of blood T cell repertoires in COVID-19. The method was immunoSEQ multiplex PCR; TCRdb's version includes in-frame clones alone and lacks a portion of them. Of 150,000 to 200,000 clones in the sample, 84% were seen once. Sequencing input: peripheral blood. These receptors all stem from a human donor with acute or convalescent COVID-19. The donor label of this sample is uncertain.

V is TRBV28 and J is TRBJ2-1; 7 bases map to TRBD2. The CDR3 spans 17 residues. The V gene end was trimmed by 1 base and the J gene end by 4 bases; junction bases not matched to a gene: 10. Germline V gene lookup returns CDR1 MDHEN and CDR2 SYDVKM. The CDR3 sequence is CASSLSSGGRVYNEQFF. The CDR3 bases are TGTGCCAGCAGTTTATCTTCCGGAGGGAGGGTTTACAATGAGCAGTTCTTC.

V is TRBV7-9 and J is TRBJ2-1; tentative D call: TRBD1 (5 bases). The CDR3 consists of 12 residues. The ends were cut back, 5 bases at V and 8 bases at J, with 10 bases in the middle. Germline loops: CDR1 SEHNR, CDR2 FQNEAQ (reference sequence). CDR3 coding DNA: TGTGCCAGCAGCCGCGACAGAGATGAGCAGTTCTTC. This gives the protein CASSRDRDEQFF.

The rearrangement links TRBV9 to TRBJ1-6; a possible D gene is TRBD1 (5 bases). The CDR3 is 16 residues long. V lost 4 bases and J 7 bases, leaving 18 bases between the germline ends. In germline, CDR1 is SGDLS, CDR2 YYNGEE. CDR3 in amino acids: CASSPQPGAGNSPLHF. As DNA, the CDR3 is TGTGCCAGCAGCCCCCAGCCCGGGGCGGGGAATTCACCCCTCCACTTT.

This chain connects TRBV7-9 to TRBJ2-1; D gene uncertain. CDR3 length: 15 residues. V shed 1 base and J shed 0 bases, with 7 bases lying between them. Looked up from germline, CDR1 is SEHNR and CDR2 is FQNEAQ (reference sequence). Here the CDR3 DNA reads TGTGCCAGCAGCTTAGTGCCGAGCTCCTACAATGAGCAGTTCTTC. Translated, it gives CASSLVPSSYNEQFF.

This chain uses TRBV7-2 with TRBJ1-6, with D possibly matching TRBD1 (6 bases). CDR1 SGHTA and CDR2 FQGNSA come from the germline V gene. Trimming removed 2 bases from V and 4 bases from J, with 12 bases in between. CDR3 size: 16 residues. The CDR3 sequence: CASSLRAGAYNSPLHF. The CDR3 nucleotides are TGTGCCAGCAGCTTACGCGCAGGGGCTTATAATTCACCCCTCCACTTT.

V usage is TRBV9 and J usage is TRBJ2-6; D gene uncertain. This CDR3 is 13 amino acids long. V lost 3 bases to trimming and J lost 4 bases, with 5 bases between them. CDR1 and CDR2 from the germline V gene are SGDLS and YYNGEE. In nucleotides, the CDR3 is TGTGCCAGCAGCGCTGTGGGGGCCAACGTCCTGACTTTC. Its translation: CASSAVGANVLTF.

V usage is TRBV5-4 and J usage is TRBJ1-2; D not resolved. CDR3 length: 12 residues. The V and J ends lost 2 bases and 4 bases respectively, with 6 bases between them. From germline, CDR1 is SGHNT and CDR2 YYREEE (reference sequence). The CDR3 protein is CASSFEGYGYTF. CDR3 bases: TGTGCCAGCAGCTTTGAGGGCTATGGCTACACCTTC.

This clone turned up a few times. This sequence joins TRBV2 and TRBJ1-6; no definite D call. V was shortened by 6 bases and J by 9 bases, with 9 bases between the two germline ends. Looked up from germline, CDR1 is SNHLY and CDR2 is FYNNEI. The CDR3 extends over 12 amino acids. The DNA of the CDR3 is TGTGCCAGCAGCCCTTCAGTTTCACCCCTCCACTTT. Translation: CASSPSVSPLHF.

This chain links TRBV27 with TRBJ1-2; possible D gene TRBD1, 5 bases. V was shortened by 6 bases and J by 1 base, with 6 bases between the two germline ends. The CDR3 length is 12 residues. CDR1 and CDR2 (germline): MNHEY, SMNVEV (reference sequence). The CDR3 region has the DNA TGTGCCAGCAGCCAGGGTAACTATGGCTACACCTTC. It codes for CASSQGNYGYTF.

This clone occurred many times. The CDR3 DNA sequence: TGTGCCAGCAGACTAGCGGGAACCTACGAGCAGTACTTC. This gives the protein CASRLAGTYEQYF. The V call is TRBV2, the J call TRBJ2-7, with TRBD2 matching 10 bases. The ends lost 6 bases at V and 2 bases at J; junction bases unmatched: 1. Germline V gene lookup returns CDR1 SNHLY and CDR2 FYNNEI. This CDR3 spans 13 amino acids.

This clone was seen once. The rearrangement joins TRBV5-1 to TRBJ2-6; maybe TRBD2 (5 bases). The germline CDR1 and CDR2 sequences are SGHRS and YFSETQ. V was shortened by 1 base and J by 0 bases, with 8 bases between the two germline ends. This CDR3 region has 16 residues. CDR3 protein: CASSLSGSSGANVLTF. In DNA, the CDR3 is TGCGCCAGCAGCTTGTCGGGGTCCTCTGGGGCCAACGTCCTGACTTTC.

Written as DNA, the CDR3 is TGTGCCAGCGAAAGGGGCCGCCTTGAGGGCTACACCTTC. Its protein is CASERGRLEGYTF. This chain links TRBV5-5 with TRBJ1-2; weak D call: TRBD1 (5 bases). CDR1 is SGHKS, CDR2 YYEKEE, per germline (reference sequence). This CDR3 has 13 amino acids. Trimming cost V 7 bases and J 8 bases, with 18 bases left between them.

The gene calls are TRBV6-5 and TRBJ1-1; D ambiguous. The CDR3 is made up of 13 amino acids. Germline V gene sequence: CDR1 MNHEY, CDR2 SVGAGI. V lost 6 bases to trimming and J lost 10 bases, with 18 bases between them. DNA for the CDR3: TGTGCCAGCAGCCCCATTGACCTCGGCGGAGCTTTCTTT. Residues: CASSPIDLGGAFF.

The rearrangement links TRBV30 to TRBJ1-2; perhaps TRBD1 as D (6 bases). The length of the CDR3 is 12 residues. Per germline, CDR1 GTSNPN and CDR2 SVGIG (reference sequence). V lost 0 bases and J 6 bases, leaving 8 bases between the germline ends. The CDR3 is CAWSVHRDGYTF. The CDR3 region has the DNA TGTGCCTGGAGTGTACACAGGGATGGCTACACCTTC.